Listed below are T cell receptor beta chains from one sample, sequenced in a study of human T cells and chemical hapten exposure. Each CDR3 protein gets one entry after TCRdb re-called the RACE reads with MiXCR. The sample includes tens of thousands of distinct CDR3 sequences, just under 9% of them seen just once. Sequencing was carried out using whole blood. These receptors were obtained from a female donor in good health. Some clones in this sample may be carry-over from other donors' samples. Each CDR3 is given with its conserved first and last residue. The D gene is left open where the match is weak. Size tells how often a clone was seen (once, few, many) or the class of an expanded clone, and some rows leave it out.

clone_size j_call d_call v_call cdr3_nt cdr3_aa
- TRBJ2-2 - TRBV7-8 TGTGCCAGCAGGCGCCGGGACGGCACCGGGGAGCTGTTTTTT CASRRRDGTGELFF
few TRBJ2-5 - TRBV29-1 TGCAGCGTTGATCAGGCACAGGAGACCCAGTACTTC CSVDQAQETQYF
few TRBJ2-1 TRBD1 TRBV9 TGTGCCAGCAGCGCCGGGACAGGGGTTCGGTTCTTC CASSAGTGVRFF
few TRBJ1-1 - TRBV19 TGTGCCAGTACGGGACGGTTAAACACTGAAGCTTTCTTT CASTGRLNTEAFF
many TRBJ1-1 - TRBV7-9 TGTGCCAGCAGCTTAGGAGGGCTCACTGAAGCTTTCTTT CASSLGGLTEAFF
once TRBJ1-5 - TRBV6-6 TGTGCCAGCAACCCCCCCCCCGGGGGCAATCAGCCCCAGCATTTT CASNPPPGGNQPQHF
- TRBJ2-7 TRBD2 TRBV20-1 TGCAGTGCTAGGGGGGCTAGCGGGAGGGATGAGCAGTACTTC CSARGASGRDEQYF
many TRBJ2-7 TRBD2 TRBV7-9 TGTGCCAGCAGCTTATCACCGGGACTAGCGCACGAGCAGTACTTC CASSLSPGLAHEQYF
few TRBJ2-7 - TRBV6-2/TRBV6-3 TGTGCCAGCAGTTACCGGACGGCGATCCCGTACGAGCAGTACTTC CASSYRTAIPYEQYF
many TRBJ2-5 - TRBV12-3/TRBV12-4 TGTGCCAGCAGTCACTTCCAAGAGACCCAGTACTTC CASSHFQETQYF
few TRBJ2-2 - TRBV12-3/TRBV12-4 TGTGCCAGCAGTCCCTCTTTTCCGAGAGGCGCGGGGGAGCTGTTTTTT CASSPSFPRGAGELFF
few TRBJ1-2 - TRBV7-9 TGTGCCAGCAGCCGACAGATGGGGGGGAAAACTAACTATGGCTACACCTTC CASSRQMGGKTNYGYTF
few TRBJ1-2 - TRBV29-1 TGCAGCCCTGGACTTGGCTACACCTTC CSPGLGYTF
- TRBJ2-1 - TRBV21-1 TGTGCCAGCAGCCGATGGACTAGCGGGAGGTACAATGAGCAGTTCTTC CASSRWTSGRYNEQFF
few TRBJ2-1 - TRBV6-2/TRBV6-3 TGTGCCAGCATCCCCTCCGGGGCCTCTGGCGAGCAGTTCTTC CASIPSGASGEQFF
many TRBJ2-7 - TRBV7-2 TGTGCCAGCAGGGAGGATCACTACGAGCAGTACTTC CASREDHYEQYF
- TRBJ2-1 TRBD2 TRBV20-1 TGCAGTGCTAGAGAAGCGGGAGGGCCCACCTACAATGAGCAGTTCTTC CSAREAGGPTYNEQFF
- TRBJ2-7 - TRBV7-9 TGTGCCAGCAGCCTCCGGGACGGACCTTCCTACGAGCAGTACTTC CASSLRDGPSYEQYF
few TRBJ2-3 - TRBV2 TGTGCCAGCAGTGAAGGGGGACCAAGCACAGATACGCAGTATTTT CASSEGGPSTDTQYF
- TRBJ2-3 - TRBV9 TGTGCCAGCAGCGTAGGCTGGCGAGCGGGAGATACGCAGTATTTT CASSVGWRAGDTQYF
- TRBJ2-7 TRBD2 TRBV14 TGTGCCAGCAGCCAATTAGTAACTAGCGGGAGTGAGCAGTACTTC CASSQLVTSGSEQYF
many TRBJ2-7 TRBD2 TRBV29-1 TGCAGCGTTGAAGTTGCCGGGGGGGTCTACGAGCAGTACTTC CSVEVAGGVYEQYF
few TRBJ2-2 - TRBV28 TGTGCCAGCAGTACACCACCCGGCTTGGGGAAGAACACCGGGGAGCTGTTTTTT CASSTPPGLGKNTGELFF
few TRBJ2-3 - TRBV2 TGTGCCAGCTGGCTTTTGACAGTCACTAGCACAGATACGCAGTATTTT CASWLLTVTSTDTQYF
many TRBJ2-1 TRBD2 TRBV6-2/TRBV6-3 TGTGCCAGCAGACTGAGCGGGAGCAACAATGAGCAGTTCTTC CASRLSGSNNEQFF
- TRBJ2-3 TRBD2 TRBV12-3/TRBV12-4 TGTGCCAGCAGAGAGAGAGGGAGGGCCCCAGATACGCAGTATTTT CASRERGRAPDTQYF
many TRBJ1-5 TRBD1 TRBV27 TGTGCCAGCAGTTTAACGGGACAGGGAGTCCAGCCCCAGCATTTT CASSLTGQGVQPQHF
- TRBJ2-7 - TRBV6-6 TGTGCCAGCAGTTACGCTGGGCAGCTACTCGAGCAGTACTTC CASSYAGQLLEQYF
many TRBJ1-1 - TRBV6-1 TGTGCCAGCAGACTTGACAGGCCTGACACTGAAGCTTTCTTT CASRLDRPDTEAFF
few TRBJ1-6 - TRBV25-1 TGTGCCAGCAGTGGAAATTCACCCCTCCACTTT CASSGNSPLHF
few TRBJ2-5 - TRBV7-9 TGTGCCAGCAGCTTGTCGGGAGAGGAGACCCAGTACTTC CASSLSGEETQYF